This T cell receptor (beta chain) was found in a study of T-cell memory formation after mild COVID-19. Overall study results and limits: Certain responding clones were present in pre-infection memory, suggesting participation of cross-reactive memory.

TCRdb passed the 5' RACE reads through MiXCR, listing each CDR3 protein once. The sample yields 450,000 to 650,000 distinct CDR3 sequences, roughly 20% seen once. On this clonotype itself: As yet, its antigen is unknown.

The length of the CDR3 is 14 residues. V was clipped by 4 bases and J by 6 bases, with 13 bases between them. Germline V gene data show CDR1 as MNHEY and CDR2 as SMNVEV (reference sequence). The clonotype originates from an adult woman who had mild COVID-19 (a few samples of this study predate the infection). Cell type and time point are not known. The sample taken for sequencing was PBMCs or a T cell subset sorted from them (not recorded which). The V gene is TRBV27, the J gene TRBJ2-4, with D perhaps TRBD2 (6 bases). CDR3 in amino acids: CASSSPSEGNIQYF. CDR3 sequence (DNA): TGTGCCAGCAGTTCACCTTCGGAGGGAAACATTCAGTACTTC.